Listed here are 32 T cell receptor beta chains from one sample, sequenced in a study of T cells in Graves' hyperthyroidism and ophthalmopathy. Amplification targeted TCR beta CDR3 regions from RNA transcripts. An initial round of RT-PCR targeting the TCR CDR3 relied on the HTBI primer set. TCRdb redid the calling of the multiplex PCR reads with MiXCR, one entry per CDR3 protein. The table shows fewer than 400,000 distinct CDR3 sequences, with 11% to 15% occurring only once. Source material: blood. The receptor set was obtained from a man in his fifties with Graves' ophthalmopathy.

This clonotype has ten or more counts. This chain connects TRBV2 to TRBJ1-5, with TRBD1 as a possible D gene (5 bases). CDR3 length: 15 residues. V dropped 3 bases and J dropped 4 bases, with 13 bases sitting between them. The germline CDR1 and CDR2 sequences are SNHLY and FYNNEI. CDR3 amino acids: CASSDGGDENQPQHF. The CDR3 DNA reads TGTGCCAGCAGTGATGGGGGAGACGAGAATCAGCCCCAGCATTTT.

The table lists this clonotype with many counts. J is TRBJ2-3 and V is TRBV11-3, with TRBD2 matching over 9 bases. CDR1 is SGHNT and CDR2 is YENEEA in the germline V gene. The CDR3 totals 15 residues. V trimming: 3 bases; J trimming: 4 bases; junction bases outside the gene matches: 5. The CDR3 bases are TGTGCCAGCAGCTTCTTAGCGGGAGTTTCAGATACGCAGTATTTT. It specifies CASSFLAGVSDTQYF.

This clonotype was seen more than once but under ten times. The chain recombines TRBV20-1 with TRBJ2-7, with a tentative D call TRBD1 (8 bases). Looked up from germline, CDR1 is DFQATT and CDR2 is SNEGSKA (reference sequence). The ends were cut back, 5 bases at V and 6 bases at J, with 20 bases in the middle. The CDR3 length is 14 residues. CDR3 DNA: TGCAGTGCTTCGAAAACAGGGGGAGGGGTCGAGCAGTACTTC. It translates to CSASKTGGGVEQYF.

This clonotype was observed many times. This chain connects TRBV11-2 to TRBJ2-1; D possibly uses TRBD1 or TRBD2 (5 bases each). V gave up 5 bases and J gave up 3 bases, with 17 bases separating them. Germline V CDR1 and CDR2: SGHAT, FQNNGV. This CDR3 contains 16 residues. CDR3 sequence: CASSNTRDANYNEQFF. The CDR3 DNA reads as TGTGCCAGCAGCAATACCCGGGACGCCAACTACAATGAGCAGTTCTTC.

The J gene is TRBJ2-1, the V gene TRBV19, with 7 bases fitting TRBD1. The CDR3 consists of 14 residues. Unmatched junction bases numbered 4, after V lost 2 bases and J lost 6 bases. CDR1 and CDR2 (germline): LNHDA, SQIVND (reference sequence). The CDR3 DNA reads TGTGCCAGTAGTATAATTACAGGGGTCAATGAGCAGTTCTTC. It specifies CASSIITGVNEQFF.

The chain carries TRBV27 and TRBJ2-7, with 10 bases that match TRBD2. Per the germline V gene, CDR1 is MNHEY and CDR2 is SMNVEV (reference sequence). The CDR3 is 15 residues long. The junction had 4 bases not matched to a gene; V was cut back by 1 base and J by 4 bases. CDR3 in DNA: TGTGCCAGCAGTTTATTTCTAGCGGGAGCATACGAGCAGTACTTC. Its protein product is CASSLFLAGAYEQYF.

Many counts were recorded for this clonotype. The rearrangement links TRBV15 to TRBJ2-7, with 7 bases lining up with TRBD2. The germline V gene encodes CDR1 LNHNV and CDR2 YYDKDF (reference sequence). CDR3 length: 14 amino acids. J was trimmed by 3 bases and V by 5 bases; bases with no gene match: 7. CDR3 DNA: TGTGCCACCAGCGGAGCTAGCGGCAACTACGAGCAGTACTTC. Translation: CATSGASGNYEQYF. Using reference TRBV15 and TRBJ2-7 for the parts outside the CDR3, the full variable domain is DAMVIQNPRYQVTQFGKPVTLSCSQTLNHNVMYWYQQKSSQAPKLLFHYYDKDFNNEADTPDNFQSRRPNTSFCFLDIRSPGLGDTAMYLCATSGASGNYEQYFGPGTRLTVT.

The chain is built from TRBV4-1 and TRBJ2-7; a weak D match, TRBD1 (6 bases). The CDR3 length is 15 residues. Trimming left V 3 bases short and J 5 bases short, with 17 bases between. Germline V gene lookup returns CDR1 MGHRA and CDR2 YSYEKL. CDR3 bases: TGCGCCAGCAGCCACCCAACAGGGATCGTCGACGAGCAGTACTTC. This translates into CASSHPTGIVDEQYF.

This rearrangement joins TRBV20-1 to TRBJ1-1; D is unclear. The CDR3 loop spans 12 amino acids. The germline V gene encodes CDR1 DFQATT and CDR2 SNEGSKA (reference sequence). V lost 3 bases to trimming and J lost 1 base, with 6 bases between them. CDR3: CSASFRNTEAFF. DNA of the CDR3: TGCAGTGCTAGTTTCAGGAACACTGAAGCTTTCTTT.

This clonotype was recorded at least ten times. This sequence joins TRBV3-1 and TRBJ1-5; D uncertain. This CDR3 is 14 amino acids long. Germline V gene sequence: CDR1 LGHDT, CDR2 YNNKEL (reference sequence). Trimming removed 2 bases from V and 3 bases from J, with 8 bases in between. CDR3 nucleotide sequence: TGTGCCAGCAGCCAACGGGATTACAATCAGCCCCAGCATTTT. Amino acids: CASSQRDYNQPQHF.

This clonotype was counted ten times or more. The chain joins TRBV28 to TRBJ1-1; 7 bases align to TRBD1. Germline trimming cut 2 bases from V and 5 bases from J; bases unmatched to any gene: 5. The CDR3 covers 14 residues. Germline V lookup: CDR1 MDHEN, CDR2 SYDVKM. The CDR3 region has the DNA TGTGCCAGCAGTTTAGGCAGGGGGGGAACTGAAGCTTTCTTT. It encodes CASSLGRGGTEAFF.

V is TRBV7-9 and J is TRBJ1-4; 8 bases fit TRBD1. Germline CDR1 reads SEHNR; CDR2 reads FQNEAQ (reference sequence). The CDR3 totals 13 residues. Trimming removed 5 bases from V and 14 bases from J; junction bases left unmatched: 10. CDR3 amino acids: CASSLGTGERLFF. CDR3 bases: TGTGCCAGCAGCCTTGGGACAGGAGAACGCCTGTTTTTT.

This clonotype was detected ten times or more. The rearrangement uses TRBV4-1 and TRBJ2-1; 10 bases are shared with TRBD2. CDR1 is MGHRA, CDR2 YSYEKL, per germline. This CDR3 contains 16 residues. V lost 4 bases and J lost 6; bases outside the gene matches: 9. The CDR3 reads CASSRPAGGKGNEQFF. CDR3 DNA sequence: TGCGCCAGCAGCCGGCCAGCGGGAGGGAAGGGCAATGAGCAGTTCTTC.

The gene calls are TRBV10-2 and TRBJ1-1; TRBD1 matches at 8 bases. The trim removed 7 bases at V and 0 bases at J, leaving 4 bases unmatched. Germline CDR1 is WSHSY and CDR2 is SAAADI. This CDR3 has 14 amino acids. The CDR3 region has the DNA TGCGCCAGCAAGGACAGGGCTATGAACACTGAAGCTTTCTTT. Residues: CASKDRAMNTEAFF.

There are many counts of this clonotype. The chain is built from TRBV20-1 and TRBJ2-7, with D uncertain. Germline V lookup: CDR1 DFQATT, CDR2 SNEGSKA (reference sequence). V was trimmed by 6 bases and J by 3 bases, leaving 6 bases between them. This CDR3 comprises 10 residues. CDR3 region: CSAVNYEQYF. The CDR3 bases are TGCAGTGCCGTCAACTACGAGCAGTACTTC.

This clonotype was picked up many times. The chain has TRBV20-1 and TRBJ2-5; no clear D gene. Trimming removed 3 bases at V and 4 bases at J, with 9 bases between. Per germline, CDR1 DFQATT and CDR2 SNEGSKA (reference sequence). The CDR3 loop spans 12 amino acids. This CDR3 reads CSARLGGETQYF. The CDR3 coding sequence is TGCAGTGCTAGGCTAGGTGGAGAGACCCAGTACTTC.

This clonotype was seen a few times. The CDR3 sequence is CASSFSGLRANEQFF. CDR3 in DNA: TGTGCCAGCAGCTTTAGCGGACTTAGGGCCAATGAGCAGTTCTTC. The chain employs TRBV7-8 and TRBJ2-1; perhaps TRBD2 as D (6 bases). Trimming took 3 bases from V and 6 from J, leaving 15 bases between them. The germline gives CDR1 SGHVS, CDR2 FQNEAQ. This CDR3 has 15 amino acids.

The rearrangement links TRBV19 to TRBJ1-2, with 10 bases that match TRBD1. Germline-derived CDR1 and CDR2 are LNHDA and SQIVND (reference sequence). With V trimmed by 2 bases and J by 6 bases, 6 bases remained unmatched. This CDR3 region has 15 residues. Here the CDR3 reads CASSIFGTGAHGYTF. CDR3 coding DNA: TGTGCCAGTAGTATATTTGGGACAGGGGCCCATGGCTACACCTTC.

This clonotype came up many times. The chain uses TRBV7-2 and TRBJ2-7; D perhaps matches TRBD2 (6 bases). Per the germline V gene, CDR1 is SGHTA and CDR2 is FQGNSA. The CDR3 spans 15 residues. The ends were cut back, 1 base at V and 2 bases at J, with 12 bases in the middle. CDR3 bases: TGTGCCAGCAGCTTAGTGGCTAGCGAGACCTACGAGCAGTACTTC. It yields the protein CASSLVASETYEQYF.

This clonotype came up a few times. In nucleotides, the CDR3 is TGTGCCAGCAGCGTACGTCTAGCGGGGGCCCTAGGTGAGCAGTTCTTC. Residues: CASSVRLAGALGEQFF. This chain uses TRBV9 with TRBJ2-1; 10 bases match TRBD2. The germline V gene has CDR1 SGDLS and CDR2 YYNGEE. The CDR3 has 16 amino acids. The trim removed 1 base at V and 9 bases at J, leaving 10 bases unmatched.

This clonotype has a count of ten or more. The chain combines TRBV11-2 with TRBJ2-7; weak D call: TRBD2 (6 bases). The CDR3 consists of 14 residues. The germline V gene has CDR1 SGHAT and CDR2 FQNNGV. V dropped 5 bases and J dropped 6 bases, with 17 bases sitting between them. This chain's CDR3 is CASSQPGTPFEQYF. CDR3 nucleotide sequence: TGTGCCAGCAGCCAACCCGGGACTCCCTTCGAGCAGTACTTC.

In this sample, this clonotype turned up many times. The genes are TRBV11-2 and TRBJ2-7, with D maybe TRBD1 (6 bases). Germline values: CDR1 SGHAT, CDR2 FQNNGV. The length of the CDR3 is 16 residues. V lost 3 bases, J lost 6 bases, and 21 bases lay in between. The CDR3 nucleotides are TGTGCCAGCAGCTTGGTCACCAACCTCGCCAGGGGCGAGCAGTACTTC. This gives the protein CASSLVTNLARGEQYF.

The genes are TRBV12-3 or TRBV12-4 and TRBJ2-3; 10 bases map to TRBD2. With V trimmed by 5 bases and J by 1 base, 6 bases remained unmatched. There are 16 residues in the CDR3. CDR3 residues: CASSDLLAGRTDTQYF. In nucleotides, the CDR3 is TGTGCCAGCAGTGACCTACTAGCGGGACGCACAGATACGCAGTATTTT.

This clonotype was seen at least ten times. This rearrangement joins TRBV6-1 to TRBJ1-5; 9 nucleotides agree with TRBD1. Germline loops: CDR1 MNHNS, CDR2 SASEGT. This CDR3 spans 15 amino acids. J gave up 2 bases and V 3 bases, and 2 bases lay outside the gene matches. CDR3 in DNA: TGTGCCAGCAGTGACCGGGACAGGGGCAATCAGCCCCAGCATTTT. It is translated as CASSDRDRGNQPQHF.

This clonotype was recorded many times. V usage is TRBV20-1 and J usage is TRBJ2-3, with 8 bases identical to TRBD1. This CDR3 has 14 amino acids. V lost 4 bases and J lost 0; bases outside the gene matches: 3. Germline values: CDR1 DFQATT, CDR2 SNEGSKA (reference sequence). The CDR3 spells CSAKDRGSTDTQYF. DNA for the CDR3: TGCAGTGCTAAAGACAGGGGTAGCACAGATACGCAGTATTTT.

This clonotype has at least ten counts. The J gene is TRBJ1-5, the V gene TRBV3-1; D is possibly TRBD1 (5 bases). Germline-derived CDR1 and CDR2 are LGHDT and YNNKEL (reference sequence). This CDR3 has 15 amino acids. V was trimmed by 2 bases and J by 3 bases, leaving 11 bases between them. CDR3: CASSQSDSANQPQHF. CDR3 DNA sequence: TGTGCCAGCAGCCAATCAGACAGCGCCAATCAGCCCCAGCATTTT.

This clonotype was counted many times. The chain has TRBV10-3 and TRBJ2-6; no clear D gene. Trimming cost V 3 bases and J 0 bases, with 3 bases left between them. Germline assignment: CDR1 ENHRY and CDR2 SYGVKD. There are 14 residues in the CDR3. For the CDR3, the DNA is TGTGCCATCAGTGAAGACTCTGGGGCCAACGTCCTGACTTTC. It translates to CAISEDSGANVLTF.

This clonotype was detected many times. This chain joins TRBV13 and TRBJ2-1, with 7 bases matching TRBD2. Germline-derived CDR1 and CDR2 are PRHDT and FYEKMQ (reference sequence). The CDR3 loop spans 15 amino acids. V shed 5 bases, J shed 5 bases, and the junction held 9 bases outside the gene matches. In DNA form, the CDR3 reads TGTGCCAGCAGCCTACCGGCGGGAGCCGACAATGAGCAGTTCTTC. It codes for CASSLPAGADNEQFF. The variable domain in full, completed from reference TRBV13 and TRBJ2-1, reads AAGVIQSPRHLIKEKRETATLKCYPIPRHDTVYWYQQGPGQDPQFLISFYEKMQSDKGSIPDRFSAQQFSDYHSELNMSSLELGDSALYFCASSLPAGADNEQFFGPGTRLTVL.

The sample holds many counts of this clonotype. This chain uses TRBV2 with TRBJ1-5; D remains ambiguous. The CDR3 has 13 residues. The V gene lost 7 bases and the J gene lost 4 bases, with 11 bases spanning the gap. Germline lookup yields CDR1 SNHLY and CDR2 FYNNEI. CDR3: CASKVGWNQPQHF. CDR3 in DNA: TGTGCCAGCAAGGTGGGGTGGAATCAGCCCCAGCATTTT.

This rearrangement joins TRBV5-4 to TRBJ1-1, with 7 bases fitting TRBD1. The CDR3 runs 12 residues. Germline CDR1 and CDR2: SGHNT and YYREEE (reference sequence). V lost 0 bases to trimming and J lost 9 bases; unmatched junction nucleotides: 2. CDR3 region: CASSLERGQAFF. The CDR3 DNA is TGTGCCAGCAGCTTGGAAAGGGGGCAAGCTTTCTTT.

This clonotype was seen a few times. This rearrangement joins TRBV7-2 to TRBJ2-1; 11 nucleotides align to TRBD2. With 5 bases clipped from V and 12 bases from J, the junction kept 15 bases outside the gene matches. Germline V lookup: CDR1 SGHTA, CDR2 FQGNSA. This CDR3 has 16 residues. CDR3 in DNA: TGTGCCAGCAGCCCTACTAGCGGGAGAATAAATGAGGGGCAGTTCTTC. Translated: CASSPTSGRINEGQFF.

This clonotype was counted many times. The chain joins TRBV20-1 to TRBJ2-5; 8 nucleotides line up with TRBD2. The CDR3 covers 14 residues. Germline V gene data show CDR1 as DFQATT and CDR2 as SNEGSKA (reference sequence). J lost 4 bases, V lost 5 bases, and 9 bases had no gene match. The CDR3 reads CSAGPGSGTETQYF. The CDR3 coding sequence is TGCAGTGCTGGTCCGGGTAGCGGGACAGAGACCCAGTACTTC.